Sequencing of this T cell receptor (beta chain) was carried out in a study of cytomegalovirus exposure and HLA in healthy donors. Looking at the study overall: About 179 million T cells yielded 110 million or so unique TCR beta sequences in earlier analysis. The study's findings and limits: Associated with cytomegalovirus, according to the listing, were 150 to 200 TCR beta chains. The authors judged a highly shared variant cluster likely a sequencing artifact. Associated with HLA alleles at 0.05 false discovery rate in a later analysis were some 18,000 TCR beta sequences.

A word on this clone: Its target is unknown.

Primers included in the PCR were 60 Vbeta and 13 Jbeta primers. Data came from immunoSEQ multiplex PCR; TCRdb stores just in-frame clones and leaves some out. The sample lists approximately 160,000 clones, roughly 79% occurring once. J was trimmed by 7 bases and V by 2 bases; bases with no gene match: 7. CDR1 is SQVTM and CDR2 is ANQGSEA in the germline V gene. The CDR3 is 15 residues long. The chain carries TRBV29-1 and TRBJ2-5; 13 bases match TRBD2. Sequenced input: PBMCs. This TCR came from a woman aged 40 to 50 in good health and CMV-seronegative. Here the CDR3 reads CSVESGTSGTGTQYF. CDR3 in DNA: TGCAGCGTTGAATCAGGGACTAGCGGGACAGGGACCCAGTACTTC.